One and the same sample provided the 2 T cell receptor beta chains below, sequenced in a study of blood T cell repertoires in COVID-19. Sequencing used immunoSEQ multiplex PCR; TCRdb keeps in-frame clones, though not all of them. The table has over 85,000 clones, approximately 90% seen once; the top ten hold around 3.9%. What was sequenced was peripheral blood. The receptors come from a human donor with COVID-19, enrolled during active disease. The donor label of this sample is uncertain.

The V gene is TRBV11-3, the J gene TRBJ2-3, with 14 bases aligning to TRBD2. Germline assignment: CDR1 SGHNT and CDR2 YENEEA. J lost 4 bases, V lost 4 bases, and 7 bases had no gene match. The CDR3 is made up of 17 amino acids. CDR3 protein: CASSSQGTSGSADTQYF. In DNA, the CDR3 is TGTGCCAGCAGCTCGCAAGGGACTAGCGGGAGCGCAGATACGCAGTATTTT.

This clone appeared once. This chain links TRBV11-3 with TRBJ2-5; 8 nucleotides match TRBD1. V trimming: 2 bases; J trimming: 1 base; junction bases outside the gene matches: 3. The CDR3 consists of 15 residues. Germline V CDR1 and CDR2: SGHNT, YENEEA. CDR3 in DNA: TGTGCCAGCAGCTTAATCACAGGGGGCCAAGAGACCCAGTACTTC. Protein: CASSLITGGQETQYF.